This T cell receptor (beta chain) derives from a study of cytomegalovirus exposure and HLA in healthy donors. Trimming left V 1 base short and J 6 bases short, with 8 bases between. The V gene's germline CDR1 is SEHNR and CDR2 FQNEAQ (reference sequence). This CDR3 comprises 13 residues. Remarks on this clone: What it binds is unknown.

Both 60 Vbeta primers and 13 Jbeta primers went into the PCR. Sequencing was performed with immunoSEQ multiplex PCR; in TCRdb, only in-frame clones are kept and a portion is missing. The sample lists around 130,000 clones, around 70% seen once, with around 1.6% in the top ten. Overall study results and limits: Excluded: some indistinguishable V segments such as TRBV6-2 and TRBV6-3. It was 164 TCR beta chains that were listed as cytomegalovirus-associated. The records held CMV serostatus as the only immune exposure information.

The sample taken for sequencing was PBMCs. V and J are TRBV7-9 and TRBJ2-3; no clear D gene. The clonotype originates from a man aged 25 to 40 in good health and CMV-seropositive. The CDR3 sequence is CASSLGPRDTQYF. DNA for the CDR3: TGTGCCAGCAGCTTAGGACCGAGGGATACGCAGTATTTT.